The 28 T cell receptor beta chains given below trace back to one sample, sequenced in a study of blood T cell repertoires in COVID-19. The data were produced by immunoSEQ multiplex PCR, yet TCRdb's version contains in-frame clones alone and is incomplete. The data show roughly 97,000 clones, about 86% seen once. Sequencing was carried out using peripheral blood. Receptors originate from a woman of 80 years or more with active or convalescent COVID-19.

The rearrangement joins TRBV19 to TRBJ1-1; 7 bases fit TRBD1. With 6 bases clipped from V and 0 bases from J, the junction kept 7 bases outside the gene matches. Germline values: CDR1 LNHDA, CDR2 SQIVND (reference sequence). The CDR3 covers 15 residues. CDR3 residues: CASSPQGFMNTEAFF. The CDR3 DNA is TGTGCCAGTAGCCCACAGGGGTTCATGAACACTGAAGCTTTCTTT.

The V call is TRBV28, the J call TRBJ1-6; TRBD1 might be the D (6 bases). V lost 8 bases, J lost 4 bases, and 15 bases lay in between. Germline values: CDR1 MDHEN, CDR2 SYDVKM. The CDR3 contains 15 residues. CDR3 residues: CASRSTGRYNSPLHF. CDR3 in DNA: TGTGCCAGCCGTTCAACAGGGAGATATAATTCACCCCTCCACTTT.

The J gene is TRBJ2-5, the V gene TRBV18; D ambiguous. This CDR3 spans 14 amino acids. Germline values: CDR1 KGHSH, CDR2 LQKENI. The V end was cut by 0 bases, the J end by 4 bases, with 9 bases between. The CDR3 here is CASSPPEPRETQYF. CDR3 nucleotides: TGTGCCAGCTCACCACCCGAACCGAGAGAGACCCAGTACTTC.

The genes are TRBV19 and TRBJ1-1, with unresolved D. The CDR3 is made up of 16 amino acids. Germline V gene lookup returns CDR1 LNHDA and CDR2 SQIVND (reference sequence). V lost 1 base to trimming and J lost 1 base, with 13 bases between them. CDR3: CASSIGGYKRNTEAFF. CDR3 nucleotide sequence: TGTGCCAGTAGTATAGGCGGATACAAACGGAACACTGAAGCTTTCTTT.

CDR3 loop: CASSSPTGRASSYNEQFF. For the CDR3, the DNA is TGTGCCAGCAGCTCACCTACCGGGAGGGCTAGCTCCTACAATGAGCAGTTCTTC. The chain has TRBV7-9 and TRBJ2-1; 8 bases are shared with TRBD2. CDR1 is SEHNR, CDR2 FQNEAQ, per germline (reference sequence). Trimming took 4 bases from V and 0 from J; bases not matched to a gene: 11. CDR3 length: 18 residues. The full variable domain, with the rest looked up from reference TRBV7-9 and TRBJ2-1, is DTGVSQNPRHKITKRGQNVTFRCDPISEHNRLYWYRQTLGQGPEFLTYFQNEAQLEKSRLLSDRFSAERPKGSFSTLEIQRTEQGDSAMYLCASSSPTGRASSYNEQFFGPGTRLTVL.

The chain recombines TRBV28 with TRBJ1-5, with D possibly TRBD1 on 6 matching bases. Germline CDR1 MDHEN, CDR2 SYDVKM. V lost 6 bases to trimming and J lost 0 bases, with 21 bases between them. The length of the CDR3 is 18 residues. The CDR3 DNA reads TGTGCCAGCAGCGGCACAGGGAAAGGGGGATATAGCAATCAGCCCCAGCATTTT. Encoded protein: CASSGTGKGGYSNQPQHF.

This clone has just one count. The chain couples TRBV7-8 to TRBJ1-3; unclear D gene. From germline, CDR1 is SGHVS and CDR2 FQNEAQ. Trimming cost V 5 bases and J 0 bases, with 11 bases left between them. This CDR3 is built from 15 residues. CDR3 coding DNA: TGTGCCAGCAGCCGGTCCGCGGGCTCTGGAAACACCATATATTTT. Translated: CASSRSAGSGNTIYF.

This chain joins TRBV19 and TRBJ1-2; 11 bases line up with TRBD1. Germline V gene lookup returns CDR1 LNHDA and CDR2 SQIVND (reference sequence). Trimming cost V 5 bases and J 2 bases; bases outside gene matches: 1. CDR3 size: 14 residues. In nucleotides, the CDR3 is TGTGCCAGTAGTGGGACAGGGGGAAACTATGGCTACACCTTC. It encodes CASSGTGGNYGYTF.

The V call is TRBV6-5, the J call TRBJ1-4; TRBD1 aligns across 11 bases. The germline gives CDR1 MNHEY, CDR2 SVGAGI. CDR3 length equals 15 residues. With 7 bases clipped from V and 7 bases from J, the junction kept 8 bases outside the gene matches. CDR3 bases: TGTGCCAGCAACGGACAGGGGGCCCGGGGTGAAAAACTGTTTTTT. Translating gives CASNGQGARGEKLFF.

This rearrangement joins TRBV3-1 (or the pseudogene TRBV3-2) to TRBJ1-2, with 7 bases identical to TRBD1. V lost 4 bases and J lost 5; bases outside the gene matches: 4. The CDR3 covers 13 residues. Germline V CDR1 and CDR2: LGHDT, YNNKEL (reference sequence). This CDR3 reads CASSPGTAYGYTF. CDR3 nucleotide sequence: TGTGCCAGCAGCCCCGGGACAGCTTATGGCTACACCTTC.

V is TRBV4-2 and J is TRBJ1-2, with 8 bases matching TRBD1. CDR3 size: 15 residues. V dropped 1 base and J dropped 5; count of bases not matched to a gene: 6. CDR1 LGHNA and CDR2 YNFKEQ come from the germline V gene. The CDR3 here is CASSQVTGGGYGYTF. The CDR3 nucleotides read TGTGCCAGCAGCCAAGTTACAGGGGGGGGATATGGCTACACCTTC.

V gene TRBV28 combines with J gene TRBJ1-5; TRBD1 might be the D (5 bases). V gave up 2 bases and J gave up 3 bases, with 8 bases separating them. Germline V gives CDR1 MDHEN, CDR2 SYDVKM. The CDR3 totals 14 residues. Here the CDR3 DNA reads TGTGCCAGCAGTTTAGGGGGGACCAATCAGCCCCAGCATTTT. This sequence encodes CASSLGGTNQPQHF.

CDR3 protein: CASSLAPAVEKLFF. In nucleotides, the CDR3 is TGCGCCAGCAGCTTGGCCCCAGCGGTTGAAAAACTGTTTTTT. The rearrangement uses TRBV5-1 and TRBJ1-4; no firm D call. V lost 0 bases to trimming and J lost 7 bases, with 10 bases between them. The CDR3 extends over 14 amino acids. The germline gives CDR1 SGHRS, CDR2 YFSETQ.

The chain recombines TRBV29-1 with TRBJ1-4, with D unclear. This CDR3 comprises 11 residues. The ends were cut back, 5 bases at V and 4 bases at J, with 5 bases in the middle. Per germline, CDR1 SQVTM and CDR2 ANQGSEA. CDR3 DNA sequence: TGCAGCGTTTTCCTTAATGAAAAACTGTTTTTT. It specifies CSVFLNEKLFF.

This rearrangement joins TRBV28 to TRBJ2-2; 8 nucleotides match TRBD2. Trimming cost V 8 bases and J 6 bases; bases outside gene matches: 2. This CDR3 contains 12 residues. The germline V gene has CDR1 MDHEN and CDR2 SYDVKM. This CDR3 reads CASVTSAGELFF. The CDR3 nucleotides are TGTGCCAGCGTGACTAGCGCCGGGGAGCTGTTTTTT.

V and J are TRBV7-9 and TRBJ1-2; 8 bases agree with TRBD1. Germline loops: CDR1 SEHNR, CDR2 FQNEAQ (reference sequence). V dropped 5 bases and J dropped 4; count of bases not matched to a gene: 12. The CDR3 consists of 16 residues. CDR3 in amino acids: CASSGLEQGGFYGYTF. CDR3 nucleotide sequence: TGTGCCAGCAGCGGTTTGGAACAGGGGGGATTCTATGGCTACACCTTC.

The chain joins TRBV10-3 to TRBJ1-5; tentative D call: TRBD1 (5 bases). V lost 6 bases and J lost 0, with 12 bases in between. Germline CDR1 is ENHRY and CDR2 is SYGVKD. The CDR3 has 15 residues. CDR3 loop: CAISPDSYSNQPQHF. Here the CDR3 DNA reads TGTGCCATCAGCCCCGACAGCTATAGCAATCAGCCCCAGCATTTT.

J is TRBJ2-3 and V is TRBV10-3, with 7 bases identical to TRBD1. This CDR3 is 14 amino acids long. CDR1 ENHRY and CDR2 SYGVKD come from the germline V gene. Trimming removed 6 bases from V and 6 bases from J; junction bases left unmatched: 9. The CDR3 sequence: CAIRGTAAEDTQYF. CDR3 DNA sequence: TGTGCCATCAGGGGGACAGCGGCGGAGGATACGCAGTATTTT.

The chain recombines TRBV4-2 with TRBJ2-7, with 10 bases aligning to TRBD1. Germline loops: CDR1 LGHNA, CDR2 YNFKEQ. V gave up 5 bases and J gave up 6 bases; unmatched junction bases: 4. The CDR3 consists of 13 residues. The CDR3 region has the DNA TGTGCCAGCAGCATGACAGGGGGCGTCGAGCAGTACTTC. It translates to CASSMTGGVEQYF.

CDR3 protein: CASSRGGLPGNTIYF. The CDR3 DNA reads as TGTGCCAGCAGCCGGGGAGGGCTACCTGGAAACACCATATATTTT. This chain joins TRBV27 and TRBJ1-3; D remains ambiguous. The CDR3 consists of 15 residues. V lost 6 bases to trimming and J lost 2 bases, with 14 bases between them. Germline V gene data show CDR1 as MNHEY and CDR2 as SMNVEV (reference sequence).

This clone came up once. The V gene is TRBV19, the J gene TRBJ1-4; the match to TRBD1 covers 9 bases. The CDR3 spans 13 residues. The germline CDR1 and CDR2 sequences are LNHDA and SQIVND (reference sequence). V trimming: 8 bases; J trimming: 3 bases; junction bases outside the gene matches: 1. CDR3 protein: CASRDRANEKLFF. CDR3 DNA sequence: TGTGCCAGTCGGGACAGGGCTAATGAAAAACTGTTTTTT.

The rearrangement links TRBV30 to TRBJ2-5; D perhaps matches TRBD2 (5 bases). The CDR3 is 16 residues long. CDR1 and CDR2 from the germline V gene are GTSNPN and SVGIG (reference sequence). The ends were cut back, 1 base at V and 2 bases at J, with 17 bases in the middle. CDR3 DNA: TGTGCCTGGAGTGACTTAGCGTCTACAATTCAAGAGACCCAGTACTTC. Translated: CAWSDLASTIQETQYF.

The chain has TRBV20-1 and TRBJ1-5; D unclear. Per germline, CDR1 DFQATT and CDR2 SNEGSKA (reference sequence). Trimming took off 0 bases at V and 9 bases at J, with 6 bases between the two ends. The CDR3 contains 11 residues. CDR3 loop: CSARDLGPQHF. The CDR3 region has the DNA TGCAGTGCTAGAGATCTCGGGCCCCAGCATTTT.

The chain has TRBV6-5 and TRBJ1-1; TRBD1 is a possible D gene (5 bases). The germline V gene has CDR1 MNHEY and CDR2 SVGAGI. This CDR3 has 16 residues. Between the trimmed V and J ends, which lost 0 bases and 4 bases, there was a span of 15 bases. The CDR3 nucleotides are TGTGCCAGCAGTTACTCTGCCCGGGTGGGGGGCACTGAAGCTTTCTTT. Translated, it gives CASSYSARVGGTEAFF.

This clone was recorded a few times. The chain recombines TRBV7-3 with TRBJ2-2, with 7 nucleotides matching TRBD1. The junction had 8 bases not matched to a gene; V was cut back by 5 bases and J by 5 bases. The length of the CDR3 is 15 residues. Looked up from germline, CDR1 is SGHTA and CDR2 is FQGTGA. The CDR3 nucleotides are TGTGCCAGCAGCGAGGACAGGCCTGGTACCGGGGAGCTGTTTTTT. Amino acids: CASSEDRPGTGELFF.

This clone was seen a handful of times. V usage is TRBV10-3 and J usage is TRBJ1-6; D is ambiguous. This CDR3 is built from 15 residues. Trimming removed 2 bases from V and 7 bases from J, with 12 bases in between. In germline, CDR1 is ENHRY, CDR2 SYGVKD. In nucleotides, the CDR3 is TGTGCCATCAGTGAGACGGCCGGGGTAAATTCACCCCTCCACTTT. Its translation is CAISETAGVNSPLHF.

The chain links TRBV18 to TRBJ2-1; the D gene is possibly TRBD1 (5 bases). Trimming took off 3 bases at V and 7 bases at J, with 16 bases between the two ends. This CDR3 has 15 amino acids. Per the germline V gene, CDR1 is KGHSH and CDR2 is LQKENI. The CDR3 protein is CASSPRQGYSNEQFF. Written as DNA, the CDR3 is TGTGCCAGCTCACCGAGGCAGGGATATTCGAATGAGCAGTTCTTC. Full variable domain (remainder filled in from reference TRBV18 and TRBJ2-1): NAGVMQNPRHLVRRRGQEARLRCSPMKGHSHVYWYRQLPEEGLKFMVYLQKENIIDESGMPKERFSAEFPKEGPSILRIQQVVRGDSAAYFCASSPRQGYSNEQFFGPGTRLTVL.

The genes are TRBV5-4 and TRBJ2-2; 9 positions match TRBD1. This CDR3 comprises 15 residues. Trimming at V came to 3 bases and at J to 6 bases, leaving 6 bases not matched to a gene. The V gene's germline CDR1 is SGHNT and CDR2 YYREEE (reference sequence). The CDR3 region has the DNA TGTGCCAGCAGCTCCGGGACAGGGAAGTCCGGGGAGCTGTTTTTT. Its translation is CASSSGTGKSGELFF.